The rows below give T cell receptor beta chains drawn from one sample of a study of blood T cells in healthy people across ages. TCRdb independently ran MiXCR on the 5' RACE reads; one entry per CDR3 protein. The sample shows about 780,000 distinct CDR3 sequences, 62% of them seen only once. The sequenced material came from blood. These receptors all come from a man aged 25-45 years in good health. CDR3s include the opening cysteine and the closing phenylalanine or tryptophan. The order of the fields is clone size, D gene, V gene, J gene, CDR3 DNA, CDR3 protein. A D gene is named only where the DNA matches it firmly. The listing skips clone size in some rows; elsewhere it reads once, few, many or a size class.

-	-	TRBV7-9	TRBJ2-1	TGTGCCAGCAGCCTCCGTGGGGGACCCACAGACAATGAGCAGTTCTTC	CASSLRGGPTDNEQFF
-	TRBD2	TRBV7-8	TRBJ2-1	TGTGCCAGCAGCTTCAGCGGGAGGAACAATGAGCAGTTCTTC	CASSFSGRNNEQFF
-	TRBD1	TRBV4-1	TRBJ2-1	TGCGCCAGCAGCAGACTAACAGGGGGCTCTTACAATGAGCAGTTCTTC	CASSRLTGGSYNEQFF
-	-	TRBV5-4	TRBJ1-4	TGTGCCAGCAACGACGGATTTAATGAAAAACTGTTTTTT	CASNDGFNEKLFF
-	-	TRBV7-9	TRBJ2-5	TGTGCCAGCAGCTTAGGCAGGGACCAAGAGACCCAGTACTTC	CASSLGRDQETQYF
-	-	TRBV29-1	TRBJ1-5	TGCAGCGCCCAGACAGGAGGCAATCAGCCCCAGCATTTT	CSAQTGGNQPQHF
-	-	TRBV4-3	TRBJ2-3	TGCGCCAGCAGCCAAGATGGGCTGTTCACAGATACGCAGTATTTT	CASSQDGLFTDTQYF
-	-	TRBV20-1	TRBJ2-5	TGCAGTGCTTATGGAGAGACCCAGTACTTC	CSAYGETQYF
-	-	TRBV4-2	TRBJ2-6	TGTGCCAGCAGCCGACTACCAGGCTCTGGGGCCAACGTCCTGACTTTC	CASSRLPGSGANVLTF
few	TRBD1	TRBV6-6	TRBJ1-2	TGTGCCAGCAGTTACCCGGGACAGGGGACCTATGGCTACACCTTC	CASSYPGQGTYGYTF
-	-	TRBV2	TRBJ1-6	TGTGCCAGCAGTGAAGTGGCACCAACCTATAATTCACCCCTCCACTTT	CASSEVAPTYNSPLHF
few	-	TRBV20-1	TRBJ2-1	TGCAGTGCTAGAGATTTCAACTTACTCAATGAGCAGTTCTTC	CSARDFNLLNEQFF
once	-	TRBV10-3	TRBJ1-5	TGCGCCATTCCTTCATCCAGGGTGGTCAATCAGCCCCAGCATTTT	CAIPSSRVVNQPQHF
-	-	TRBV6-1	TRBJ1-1	TGTGCCAGCAGTGAAGCGCTTCCTTTGGGGGAATTGAACACTGAAGCTTTCTTT	CASSEALPLGELNTEAFF
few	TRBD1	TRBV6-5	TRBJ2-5	TGTGCCAGCAGTTCCAATGGACAGGGGGAAGAGACCCAGTACTTC	CASSSNGQGEETQYF
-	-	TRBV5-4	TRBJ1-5	TGTGCCAGCAGCTTGGGGGGGGCTCAGGGAGGAGACCAGCCCCAGCATTTT	CASSLGGAQGGDQPQHF
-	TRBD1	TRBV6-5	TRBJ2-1	TGTGCCAGCCTGCGACAGGGGGATGATGAGCAGTTCTTC	CASLRQGDDEQFF
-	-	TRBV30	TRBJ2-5	TGTGCCTGGAGTGTCATCGGTGGGGGACCGGAGACCCAGTACTTC	CAWSVIGGGPETQYF
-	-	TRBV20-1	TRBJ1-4	TGCAGTGCTACGAAAGGGGGAAGGTCTGAAAAACTGTTTTTT	CSATKGGRSEKLFF
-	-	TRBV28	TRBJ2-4	TGTGCCAGCAGCACCGCGGGCATTCAGTACTTC	CASSTAGIQYF
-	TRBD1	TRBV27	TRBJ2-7	TGTGCCAGCAGTTTAGGTGGGACAGGGACCTACGAGCAGTACTTC	CASSLGGTGTYEQYF
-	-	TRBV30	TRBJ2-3	TGTGCCTGGACAGGGAGCACAGATACGCAGTATTTT	CAWTGSTDTQYF
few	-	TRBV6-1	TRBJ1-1	TGTGCCAGCAGTCCAGAAAACACTGAAGCTTTCTTT	CASSPENTEAFF
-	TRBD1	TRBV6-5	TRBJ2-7	TGTGCCAGCAGCGCCGGGACAGGGCGCTCCTACGAGCAGTACTTC	CASSAGTGRSYEQYF
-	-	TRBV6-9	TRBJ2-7	TGTGCCAGCGTCGGCCTCTCCTACGAGCAGTACTTC	CASVGLSYEQYF
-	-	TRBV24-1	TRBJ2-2	TGTGCCACCAGTCGTCCTAGCCCCGGGGAGCTGTTTTTT	CATSRPSPGELFF
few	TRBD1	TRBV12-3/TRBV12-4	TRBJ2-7	TGTGCCAGCAGCGGGACAGCCTCCTACGAGCAGTACTTC	CASSGTASYEQYF
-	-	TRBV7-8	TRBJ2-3	TGTGCCAGCAGCTTTGGACGGCCCACAGATACGCAGTATTTT	CASSFGRPTDTQYF
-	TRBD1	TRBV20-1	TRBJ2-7	TGCAGTGCCTTAGGACAGGAGAACTCCTACGAGCAGTACTTC	CSALGQENSYEQYF
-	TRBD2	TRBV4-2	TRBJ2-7	TGTGCCAGCAGCCCTGGGGTAGCGGGGGGGCCTGTTACCTCCTACGAGCAGTACTTC	CASSPGVAGGPVTSYEQYF
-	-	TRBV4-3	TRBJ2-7	TGCGCCAGCAGCCCCTCCACCGGGGCCTACGAGCAGTACTTC	CASSPSTGAYEQYF
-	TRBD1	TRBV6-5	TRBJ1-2	TGTGCCAGCAGCCTGGGACAGGGGTCGGGTGGCTACACCTTC	CASSLGQGSGGYTF